A single TCR beta chain is shown here with its context. It has no known antigen specificity. Base qualities are not recorded, but no much larger clone differs from it by a single base. TCRbeta CDR3 regions were amplified from genomic DNA using the immunoSEQ Assay, a bias-controlled multiplex PCR. On the authors' methods: Nucleated cell counts per sample were estimated from amplification of reference gene primers within the assay. To quantify the absolute abundance of each unique TCRbeta CDR3 rearrangement, sequence reads were collapsed and filtered. For each sample, productive Simpson clonality was calculated as the square root of Simpson's diversity index across productive rearrangements. This is the immuneACCESS table as TCRdb keeps it, with only in-frame sequences that have V and J called. A part of the clones is gone; compared with another copy, unresolved V genes explain less than half, and the rest is unexplained. The D gene and trimming were derived from the DNA, and the V and J assignments and clone size from that table. The table for this sample lists 80,000 to 130,000 clones; approximately 93% of them were counted only once. About 0.89% of the sample lies in the top ten.

Each collaborating institution followed its own protocols to collect whole blood in K2EDTA tubes. Collaborator samples were shipped for TCRbeta analysis as frozen whole blood, isolated PBMCs, or DNA extracted from either sample type. The data originate from a study of blood T cell repertoires in COVID-19 (TCRdb year 2020). In the study overall: Samples from collaborators originated in the United States, Italy and Spain and spanned both the acute and convalescent phases of COVID-19. The prospective study material was composed of cDNA or gDNA derived from T cells, B-cell-depleted T cells, or PBMCs. Deeply sampled blood TCRbeta repertoires from subjects exposed to, actively infected with, or recovered from COVID-19 were included in the dataset. A freely available public database, intended as a resource for researchers studying the immune response to SARS-CoV-2, is where the repertoires were released. The samples were drawn from two sources: the first 160 participants of the ongoing ImmuneRACE study, and 1,200 or so subjects contributed by 6 global collaborators. The sample metadata nearly always contained a de-identified subject ID, COVID-19 status, age in years and sex. HLA class I and class II types, where available, came from metadata supplied by the sample provider rather than from assay-based typing. The paper's findings and limits, for the study overall: The amount of clinical and demographic metadata varied by source and participant and was provided uncurated.

The junction shows trimming of 5 bases on V and 0 bases on J, and the gene matches do not reach 6 bases of it. Taken from cysteine to phenylalanine, the CDR3 has 16 residues. Only the CDR3 portion is preserved as DNA: 48 bases, with reading frame beginning at the first base. The germline V gene (reference sequence) provides CDR1 SSHAT and CDR2 FNYEAQ. The chain is encoded by TRBV7-7 joined to TRBJ2-1; the central 8 bases match TRBD1. Sequenced input: peripheral blood. The clonotype originates from a man aged 55-75 years with acute or convalescent COVID-19. The DNA is TGTGCCAGCAGCCTGCAGGGACAGGCCTCCTACAATGAGCAGTTCTTC. Its protein reads: CASSLQGQASYNEQFF.